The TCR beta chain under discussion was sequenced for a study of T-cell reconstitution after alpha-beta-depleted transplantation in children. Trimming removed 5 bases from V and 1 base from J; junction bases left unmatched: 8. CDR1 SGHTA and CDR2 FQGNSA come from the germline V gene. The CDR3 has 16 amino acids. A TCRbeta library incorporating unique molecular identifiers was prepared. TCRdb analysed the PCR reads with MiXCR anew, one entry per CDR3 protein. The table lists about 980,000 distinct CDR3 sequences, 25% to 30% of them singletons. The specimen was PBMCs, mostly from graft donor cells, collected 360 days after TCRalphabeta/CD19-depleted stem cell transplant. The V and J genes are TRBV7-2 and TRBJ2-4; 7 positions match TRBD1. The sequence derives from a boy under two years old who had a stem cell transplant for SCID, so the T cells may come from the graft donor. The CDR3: CASSTAGGVAKNIQYF. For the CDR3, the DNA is TGTGCCAGCAGCACTGCAGGGGGAGTTGCCAAAAACATTCAGTACTTC.